This TCR beta chain originates from a study of blood T cell repertoires in COVID-19. This table comes from immunoSEQ multiplex PCR, and its TCRdb copy is limited to in-frame clones, with some not included. Of over 95,000 clones in the sample, 75% to 85% were seen once. Germline values: CDR1 SGHNT, CDR2 YYREEE (reference sequence). The CDR3 covers 15 residues. Trimming cost V 0 bases and J 3 bases, with 12 bases left between them. The material sequenced was peripheral blood. The sequence was obtained from a human donor in a cohort sampled during active COVID-19. The gene calls are TRBV5-4 and TRBJ1-1; possibly TRBD1 for D (5 bases). For the CDR3, the DNA is TGTGCCAGCAGCTTGGCAGGGCTGAGTGACACTGAAGCTTTCTTT. Translation gives CASSLAGLSDTEAFF.